The text below deals with one T cell receptor (beta chain). The germline CDR1 and CDR2 sequences are MGHRA and YSYEKL. This CDR3 is built from 17 residues. After removal of 0 bases from V and 3 bases from J, the junction contained 7 bases not matched to a gene. The data belong to a study of T cell responses to AZD1222 COVID-19 vaccine. Turning to the study itself: Pooling of second doses given at about 4 or about 12 weeks was done.

Sequenced by immunoSEQ multiplex PCR; TCRdb stores in-frame clones only, minus some. Of roughly 120,000 clones in the sample, roughly 91% were seen once. The receptor comes from an adult in good health. This chain joins TRBV4-1 and TRBJ2-1, with 8 bases matching TRBD2. The sequences come from peripheral blood, collected on day 0 of AZD1222 vaccination. The CDR3 here is CASSQDGRGGLYNEQFF. CDR3 DNA: TGCGCCAGCAGCCAAGATGGCCGGGGGGGCCTCTACAATGAGCAGTTCTTC.